The 16 T cell receptor beta chains below were found in one sample sequenced in a study of blood T cell repertoires in COVID-19. Sequencing used immunoSEQ multiplex PCR; TCRdb keeps in-frame clones, though not all of them. This sample has fewer than 450,000 clones; less than 90% occur once, and the top ten carry roughly 1%. The specimen was PBMCs or T cells enriched from blood (not recorded which). These receptors came from a young woman who had recovered from COVID-19.

This chain connects TRBV30 to TRBJ1-1; a weak D match, TRBD1 (6 bases). CDR1 is GTSNPN and CDR2 is SVGIG in the germline V gene (reference sequence). The length of the CDR3 is 14 residues. V gave up 3 bases and J gave up 1 base, with 12 bases separating them. CDR3 sequence reads: CAWRQVGGNTEAFF. CDR3 DNA: TGTGCCTGGAGGCAGGTAGGGGGGAACACTGAAGCTTTCTTT.

This CDR3 is CASTLGQTATNEKLFF. CDR3 coding DNA: TGTGCCAGCACTCTGGGACAGACTGCAACTAATGAAAAACTGTTTTTT. This chain links TRBV28 with TRBJ1-4; 7 bases fit TRBD1. The length of the CDR3 is 16 residues. The germline CDR1 and CDR2 sequences are MDHEN and SYDVKM. Trimming at V came to 7 bases and at J to 0 bases, leaving 8 bases not matched to a gene.

The chain recombines TRBV2 with TRBJ1-5; a weak D match, TRBD1 (5 bases). The germline CDR1 and CDR2 sequences are SNHLY and FYNNEI. The V end lost 7 bases, the J end lost 5 bases, and 18 bases lay between the germline ends. This CDR3 spans 15 amino acids. The CDR3 is CASTMGQLNDQPQHF. The CDR3 DNA follows: TGTGCCAGCACTATGGGGCAACTGAACGATCAGCCCCAGCATTTT.

V is TRBV7-2 and J is TRBJ2-7, with D perhaps TRBD1 (6 bases). Per germline, CDR1 SGHTA and CDR2 FQGNSA. This CDR3 has 14 amino acids. The ends were cut back, 5 bases at V and 4 bases at J, with 15 bases in the middle. The CDR3: CASSIRDTRYEQYF. The CDR3 DNA reads as TGTGCCAGCAGCATCCGGGACACCAGATACGAGCAGTACTTC.

The V gene is TRBV6-5, the J gene TRBJ1-4; D is possibly TRBD1 (6 bases). Germline V CDR1 and CDR2: MNHEY, SVGAGI. V was pared by 8 bases and J by 8 bases, with 12 bases between. CDR3 length: 12 residues. The DNA of the CDR3 is TGTGCCAGCGGGGACATCTGGGAAAAACTGTTTTTT. Translating gives CASGDIWEKLFF.

The V call is TRBV28, the J call TRBJ1-4; perhaps TRBD1 as D (5 bases). CDR3 length: 13 amino acids. The V gene's germline CDR1 is MDHEN and CDR2 SYDVKM. V was pared by 7 bases and J by 3 bases, with 9 bases between. This CDR3 is CASKGPSNEKLFF. In nucleotides, the CDR3 is TGTGCCAGCAAGGGGCCGTCTAATGAAAAACTGTTTTTT.

The chain couples TRBV19 to TRBJ1-1, with 7 bases identical to TRBD1. Looked up from germline, CDR1 is LNHDA and CDR2 is SQIVND (reference sequence). The CDR3 loop spans 12 amino acids. Losses at the gene ends were 6 bases for V and 8 bases for J; bases not matched to a gene: 6. The chain's CDR3 is CASSPRQGEAFF. The CDR3 nucleotides are TGTGCCAGTAGCCCACGACAGGGCGAAGCTTTCTTT.

This clone has only one observation. The chain carries TRBV28 and TRBJ2-1, with 8 bases that match TRBD2. The germline CDR1 and CDR2 sequences are MDHEN and SYDVKM. Losses at the gene ends were 6 bases for V and 10 bases for J; bases not matched to a gene: 17. CDR3 size: 16 residues. CDR3 sequence reads: CASSRQTSARGREQFF. CDR3 coding DNA: TGTGCCAGCAGCCGACAGACTAGCGCGCGGGGTCGAGAGCAGTTCTTC.

V gene TRBV9 combines with J gene TRBJ2-2; unclear D gene. V lost 0 bases and J 4 bases, leaving 10 bases between the germline ends. The length of the CDR3 is 15 residues. CDR1 is SGDLS and CDR2 is YYNGEE in the germline V gene. This CDR3 reads CASSVDYWSTGELFF. The CDR3 nucleotides are TGTGCCAGCAGCGTAGATTATTGGAGCACCGGGGAGCTGTTTTTT.

As to this clone: At one end, the junction sequence differs from germline, possibly due to a read error. The V and J genes are TRBV3-1 (or the pseudogene TRBV3-2) and TRBJ2-7; D unclear. Germline CDR1 reads LGHDT; CDR2 reads YNNKEL (reference sequence). There are 12 residues in the CDR3. For the CDR3, the DNA is TGTGCCAGCAGTCAAGAACTCTACGAGCAGTACTTC. This codes for CASSQELYEQYF.

This clone was observed a handful of times. The rearrangement uses TRBV2 and TRBJ2-7; 11 positions match TRBD2. Germline V lookup: CDR1 SNHLY, CDR2 FYNNEI. The trim removed 6 bases at V and 3 bases at J, leaving 10 bases unmatched. The CDR3 extends over 16 amino acids. In DNA, the CDR3 is TGTGCCAGCAGCGCCCCTAGCGGGGGGTTATTCTACGAGCAGTACTTC. Translated, it gives CASSAPSGGLFYEQYF.

This rearrangement joins TRBV9 to TRBJ2-3, with D possibly matching TRBD2 (5 bases). V was trimmed by 0 bases and J by 4 bases, leaving 9 bases between them. CDR1 is SGDLS and CDR2 is YYNGEE in the germline V gene. The CDR3 contains 14 residues. The CDR3 sequence: CASSVEGSADTQYF. Written as DNA, the CDR3 is TGTGCCAGCAGCGTAGAAGGGAGCGCAGATACGCAGTATTTT.

This clone was counted between two and nine times. The chain is built from TRBV28 and TRBJ1-2, with a tentative D call TRBD1 (5 bases). This CDR3 is 15 amino acids long. V lost 8 bases to trimming and J lost 8 bases, with 24 bases between them. The V gene's germline CDR1 is MDHEN and CDR2 SYDVKM. The CDR3 here is CASGLPGGVFEGYTF. CDR3 bases: TGTGCCAGCGGCCTCCCCGGGGGGGTTTTTGAAGGCTACACCTTC.

The rearrangement uses TRBV2 and TRBJ2-2, with 12 positions matching TRBD2. Germline CDR1 is SNHLY and CDR2 is FYNNEI. The CDR3 contains 16 residues. V lost 6 bases, J lost 4 bases, and 6 bases stayed unmatched. CDR3 nucleotide sequence: TGTGCCAGCAGACCGACTAGCGGGGGCAGCACCGGGGAGCTGTTTTTT. Its protein product is CASRPTSGGSTGELFF.

V is TRBV18 and J is TRBJ2-1; 8 positions match TRBD2. CDR1 is KGHSH, CDR2 LQKENI, per germline. With 5 bases clipped from V and 7 bases from J, the junction kept 16 bases outside the gene matches. The CDR3 is made up of 17 amino acids. CDR3 in amino acids: CASSTPERGGRGNEQFF. The CDR3 nucleotides read TGTGCCAGCTCAACGCCCGAACGGGGGGGCCGAGGAAATGAGCAGTTCTTC. Variable domain in full (rest from reference TRBV18 and TRBJ2-1): NAGVMQNPRHLVRRRGQEARLRCSPMKGHSHVYWYRQLPEEGLKFMVYLQKENIIDESGMPKERFSAEFPKEGPSILRIQQVVRGDSAAYFCASSTPERGGRGNEQFFGPGTRLTVL.

In DNA form, the CDR3 reads TGTGCCAGCTCACCGGACAGGGGGCGGGAAAAACTGTTTTTT. It translates to CASSPDRGREKLFF. This chain uses TRBV18 with TRBJ1-4; 11 nucleotides align to TRBD1. V was clipped by 3 bases and J by 8 bases; unmatched bases: 2. Germline CDR1 is KGHSH and CDR2 is LQKENI. CDR3 length equals 14 residues.